The T cell receptor beta chain under discussion was sequenced for a study of T-cell memory formation after mild COVID-19. Study summary: Largely donor-specific TCR clusters were found.

The CDR3 sequence is 16 residues long. Trimming at V came to 3 bases and at J to 3 bases, leaving 5 bases not matched to a gene. The germline V gene encodes CDR1 SGHDT and CDR2 YYEEEE. TCRdb independently ran MiXCR on the 5' RACE reads; one entry per CDR3 protein. In the table there are approximately 100,000 distinct CDR3 sequences, around an eighth of which are singletons. In this sample, this clonotype turned up a few times. Its antigen is not identified. Study-wide results and caveats: Shrinking CD4+ clones were chiefly CM and EM; CD8+ ones were chiefly EMRA.

This receptor was identified in an adult woman who had mild COVID-19 (a few samples of this study predate the infection). Cell type and time point are not known. The chain employs TRBV5-6 and TRBJ2-2; 10 nucleotides line up with TRBD2. The sequenced material came from PBMCs or a T cell subset sorted from them (not recorded which). CDR3 protein: CASSSRLAGYTGELFF. The CDR3 DNA is TGTGCCAGCAGCTCCCGACTAGCGGGTTACACCGGGGAGCTGTTTTTT.